These T cell receptor beta chains were read from a single sample in a study of T cells in Graves' hyperthyroidism and ophthalmopathy. TCRdb fed the multiplex PCR reads into MiXCR, producing one record per CDR3 protein. Among about 160,000 distinct CDR3 sequences listed, 9.4% were seen once. Source material: blood. These receptors all stem from a woman younger than 30 with Graves' hyperthyroidism that later progressed to Graves' ophthalmopathy. Both conserved end residues are part of each CDR3. Fields, in order: J gene, D gene, V gene, clone size, CDR3 DNA, CDR3 protein. D genes are given only for firm matches. Size values are once, few and many counts, or a class for expanded clones, and some rows have none.

J gene: TRBJ2-1; D gene: TRBD2; V gene: TRBV20-1; clone size: many; CDR3 DNA: TGCAGTGCTATAATAGCGGGGTCGTACAATGAGCAGTTCTTC; CDR3 protein: CSAIIAGSYNEQFF
J gene: TRBJ2-2; D gene: -; V gene: TRBV20-1; clone size: few; CDR3 DNA: TGCAGTGTACCGGATTGGGGCGGGGAGCTGTTTTTT; CDR3 protein: CSVPDWGGELFF
J gene: TRBJ2-7; D gene: -; V gene: TRBV27; clone size: -; CDR3 DNA: TGTGCCAGCAGTTTAAACCATTCCTACGAGCAGTACTTC; CDR3 protein: CASSLNHSYEQYF
J gene: TRBJ2-1; D gene: TRBD1; V gene: TRBV20-1; clone size: many; CDR3 DNA: TGCAGTGCTAGCGGAGCCGGGACAGGGTTGTTCAATGAGCAGTTCTTC; CDR3 protein: CSASGAGTGLFNEQFF
J gene: TRBJ2-3; D gene: -; V gene: TRBV5-6; clone size: few; CDR3 DNA: TGTGCCAGCAGCTTGCGGGGCCCAAATACGCAGTATTTT; CDR3 protein: CASSLRGPNTQYF
J gene: TRBJ1-1; D gene: -; V gene: TRBV4-1; clone size: many; CDR3 DNA: TGCGCCAGCAGCCGAGACAGGAGAGCTTTCTTT; CDR3 protein: CASSRDRRAFF
J gene: TRBJ2-7; D gene: TRBD1; V gene: TRBV20-1; clone size: many; CDR3 DNA: TGCAGTGCTAGAGATTTGGGCGACAGGGTGGGGTTCGAGCAGTACTTC; CDR3 protein: CSARDLGDRVGFEQYF
J gene: TRBJ1-6; D gene: -; V gene: TRBV6-1; clone size: many; CDR3 DNA: TGTGCCAGCAGTGAGAGGGGACAAGGTTCACCCCTCCACTTT; CDR3 protein: CASSERGQGSPLHF
J gene: TRBJ2-5; D gene: TRBD2; V gene: TRBV6-1; clone size: many; CDR3 DNA: TGTGCCAGCAGCCTTCTAGCGGGAGATATCCAAGAGACCCAGTACTTC; CDR3 protein: CASSLLAGDIQETQYF
J gene: TRBJ2-7; D gene: -; V gene: TRBV27; clone size: many; CDR3 DNA: TGTGCCAGCAGTTTACGCGGGTTCCCAGGGGACGTTACCTACGAGCAGTACTTC; CDR3 protein: CASSLRGFPGDVTYEQYF
J gene: TRBJ1-2; D gene: -; V gene: TRBV5-1; clone size: many; CDR3 DNA: TGCGCCAGCAGCCACGGACTAAACTATGGCTACACCTTC; CDR3 protein: CASSHGLNYGYTF
J gene: TRBJ2-5; D gene: -; V gene: TRBV20-1; clone size: many; CDR3 DNA: TGCAGTGCTAGAGAGGGGCGAGAGACCCAGTACTTC; CDR3 protein: CSAREGRETQYF
J gene: TRBJ2-5; D gene: -; V gene: TRBV5-1; clone size: many; CDR3 DNA: TGCGCCAGCAGCTCGCGGGAGACCCAGTACTTC; CDR3 protein: CASSSRETQYF
J gene: TRBJ1-1; D gene: TRBD1; V gene: TRBV30; clone size: many; CDR3 DNA: TGTGCCTGGGTCCGGGACAGGCGCACTGAAGCTTTCTTT; CDR3 protein: CAWVRDRRTEAFF
J gene: TRBJ2-3; D gene: TRBD2; V gene: TRBV7-2; clone size: many; CDR3 DNA: TGTGCCAGCAGCCCGCCGGGGCGGGCTAGCGGGGGTGTACGAGATACGCAGTATTTT; CDR3 protein: CASSPPGRASGGVRDTQYF
J gene: TRBJ1-1; D gene: -; V gene: TRBV19; clone size: many; CDR3 DNA: TGTGCCAGTAGTATGGTCGGTTTGAACACTGAAGCTTTCTTT; CDR3 protein: CASSMVGLNTEAFF
J gene: TRBJ2-2; D gene: TRBD2; V gene: TRBV7-3; clone size: many; CDR3 DNA: TGTGCCAGCAGCTTATACCGGCTTTGGAGCGGGGGCCCTACCGGGGAGCTGTTTTTT; CDR3 protein: CASSLYRLWSGGPTGELFF
J gene: TRBJ2-1; D gene: -; V gene: TRBV4-1; clone size: few; CDR3 DNA: TGCGCCAGCAGCCACAGGGGCTCTGACAATGAGCAGTTCTTC; CDR3 protein: CASSHRGSDNEQFF
J gene: TRBJ2-1; D gene: -; V gene: TRBV28; clone size: many; CDR3 DNA: TGTGCCAGCAGTCCTAGCGACAGTCAGGGGGGCAATGAGCAGTTCTTC; CDR3 protein: CASSPSDSQGGNEQFF
J gene: TRBJ2-7; D gene: -; V gene: TRBV19; clone size: many; CDR3 DNA: TGTGCCAGTAGCCCTTCAGGGGATAGCTCCTACGAGCAGTACTTC; CDR3 protein: CASSPSGDSSYEQYF
J gene: TRBJ2-7; D gene: TRBD1; V gene: TRBV20-1; clone size: many; CDR3 DNA: TGCAGTGCCCGGGACAGTCAACACGAGCAGTACTTC; CDR3 protein: CSARDSQHEQYF
J gene: TRBJ1-2; D gene: -; V gene: TRBV27; clone size: many; CDR3 DNA: TGTGCCAGCAGCCCACGGACAGCAATGAGCTACACCTTC; CDR3 protein: CASSPRTAMSYTF
J gene: TRBJ2-7; D gene: TRBD1; V gene: TRBV10-3; clone size: many; CDR3 DNA: TGTGCCACCCGGGGACAGGAAAAGTACGAGCAGTACTTC; CDR3 protein: CATRGQEKYEQYF
J gene: TRBJ2-1; D gene: TRBD2; V gene: TRBV15; clone size: few; CDR3 DNA: TGTGCCACCAGCAGAGATAGGACTAGACGGAACTACAATGAGCAGTTCTTC; CDR3 protein: CATSRDRTRRNYNEQFF
J gene: TRBJ1-1; D gene: -; V gene: TRBV2; clone size: many; CDR3 DNA: TGTGCCAGCAGTGTCACAGTAATGAACACTGAAGCTTTCTTT; CDR3 protein: CASSVTVMNTEAFF
J gene: TRBJ2-3; D gene: -; V gene: TRBV29-1; clone size: -; CDR3 DNA: TGCAGCGTCCTCAGGGAATATACGCAGTATTTT; CDR3 protein: CSVLREYTQYF
J gene: TRBJ1-1; D gene: -; V gene: TRBV6-1; clone size: many; CDR3 DNA: TGTGCCAGCAGAATCGGGACTTTCACTGAAGCTTTCTTT; CDR3 protein: CASRIGTFTEAFF
J gene: TRBJ1-4; D gene: -; V gene: TRBV12-3/TRBV12-4; clone size: many; CDR3 DNA: TGTGCAGCGCGGCTAAATGAAAAACTGTTTTTT; CDR3 protein: CAARLNEKLFF
J gene: TRBJ1-4; D gene: -; V gene: TRBV4-2; clone size: -; CDR3 DNA: TGTGCCAGCAGCCAAGTGGACGGGCCTGAAAAACTGTTTTTT; CDR3 protein: CASSQVDGPEKLFF
J gene: TRBJ1-2; D gene: -; V gene: TRBV12-3/TRBV12-4; clone size: many; CDR3 DNA: TGTGCCAGCAGTCCCCACGGGACTCCAAACTATGGCTACACCTTC; CDR3 protein: CASSPHGTPNYGYTF
J gene: TRBJ2-5; D gene: TRBD1; V gene: TRBV20-1; clone size: many; CDR3 DNA: TGCAGTGCAAACAGGGGTGGGGAGACCCAGTACTTC; CDR3 protein: CSANRGGETQYF
J gene: TRBJ1-2; D gene: -; V gene: TRBV9; clone size: -; CDR3 DNA: TGTGCCAGCAGCGTAGGAGGAGGGAACTATGGCTACACCTTC; CDR3 protein: CASSVGGGNYGYTF
J gene: TRBJ2-1; D gene: -; V gene: TRBV7-9; clone size: many; CDR3 DNA: TGTGCCAGCAGCCCTAGGGACCGTTACGAAGTCTACAATGAGCAGTTCTTC; CDR3 protein: CASSPRDRYEVYNEQFF
J gene: TRBJ2-1; D gene: TRBD2; V gene: TRBV7-9; clone size: many; CDR3 DNA: TGTGCCAGCAGCCCTGGACTAGCGGTCTACAATGAGCAGTTCTTC; CDR3 protein: CASSPGLAVYNEQFF
J gene: TRBJ1-5; D gene: -; V gene: TRBV12-3/TRBV12-4; clone size: many; CDR3 DNA: TGTGCCAGCAGTTTAGCGTCGGGACGGAATAGCAATCAGCCCCAGCATTTT; CDR3 protein: CASSLASGRNSNQPQHF
J gene: TRBJ2-2; D gene: -; V gene: TRBV30; clone size: many; CDR3 DNA: TGTGCCTGGAGAACGAACACCGGGGAGCTGTTTTTT; CDR3 protein: CAWRTNTGELFF
J gene: TRBJ2-4; D gene: -; V gene: TRBV5-1; clone size: few; CDR3 DNA: TGCGCCAGCAGCTCGCAGGTGTTTGGGGACAAAAACATTCAGTACTTC; CDR3 protein: CASSSQVFGDKNIQYF
J gene: TRBJ1-3; D gene: -; V gene: TRBV3-1; clone size: many; CDR3 DNA: TGTGCCAGCAGCCAAGTTACGTCTAGTGGGGCTGGAAACACCATATATTTT; CDR3 protein: CASSQVTSSGAGNTIYF
J gene: TRBJ2-3; D gene: -; V gene: TRBV20-1; clone size: many; CDR3 DNA: TGCAGTGCTAGAGAAACAGGGAATACGCAGTATTTT; CDR3 protein: CSARETGNTQYF
J gene: TRBJ2-5; D gene: -; V gene: TRBV24-1; clone size: many; CDR3 DNA: TGTGCCACCAGTGACCCGACGGACCAAGAGACCCAGTACTTC; CDR3 protein: CATSDPTDQETQYF
J gene: TRBJ2-1; D gene: -; V gene: TRBV12-3/TRBV12-4; clone size: -; CDR3 DNA: TGTGCCAGCAGCCGTAGAAATGAGCAGTTCTTC; CDR3 protein: CASSRRNEQFF
J gene: TRBJ1-1; D gene: -; V gene: TRBV12-3/TRBV12-4; clone size: many; CDR3 DNA: TGTGCCAGCAGTCCCCAGGGAAAAGCTTTCTTT; CDR3 protein: CASSPQGKAFF
J gene: TRBJ2-3; D gene: TRBD2; V gene: TRBV27; clone size: many; CDR3 DNA: TGTGCCAGCAGTTCACGACTAGCGCCAAGCACAGATACGCAGTATTTT; CDR3 protein: CASSSRLAPSTDTQYF
J gene: TRBJ2-1; D gene: TRBD2; V gene: TRBV12-3/TRBV12-4; clone size: many; CDR3 DNA: TGTGCCAGCACCTGGACTAGCGGGGGGGCAGATAATGAGCAGTTCTTC; CDR3 protein: CASTWTSGGADNEQFF
J gene: TRBJ2-5; D gene: -; V gene: TRBV7-3; clone size: -; CDR3 DNA: TGTGCCAGCAGCCTTCACGGAGGACAAGAGACCCAGTACTTC; CDR3 protein: CASSLHGGQETQYF
J gene: TRBJ1-5; D gene: -; V gene: TRBV7-2; clone size: many; CDR3 DNA: TGTGCCAGCAGCTTAACGGGGACCGACAATCAGCCCCAGCATTTT; CDR3 protein: CASSLTGTDNQPQHF
J gene: TRBJ1-6; D gene: TRBD1; V gene: TRBV27; clone size: many; CDR3 DNA: TGTGCCAGCAGTATAGGACAGGGTTTTTCACCCCTCCACTTT; CDR3 protein: CASSIGQGFSPLHF
J gene: TRBJ2-2; D gene: -; V gene: TRBV6-1; clone size: many; CDR3 DNA: TGTGCCAGCAGTCCCGCCCCGGGGGGAGGGGGCCCCGGGGAGCTGTTTTTT; CDR3 protein: CASSPAPGGGGPGELFF
J gene: TRBJ1-2; D gene: TRBD1; V gene: TRBV27; clone size: many; CDR3 DNA: TGTGCCAGCAGTTCGCCCGGGACAGGCATTCCCGGCTACACCTTC; CDR3 protein: CASSSPGTGIPGYTF
J gene: TRBJ1-5; D gene: -; V gene: TRBV10-3; clone size: few; CDR3 DNA: TGTGCCATCAGTGAGTCCCAACTGAGATTTGATCAGCCCCAGCATTTT; CDR3 protein: CAISESQLRFDQPQHF
J gene: TRBJ2-1; D gene: -; V gene: TRBV7-8; clone size: many; CDR3 DNA: TGTGCCAGCAGCTTAGTTGTCAGGATGGGGAATGAGCAGTTCTTC; CDR3 protein: CASSLVVRMGNEQFF
J gene: TRBJ2-7; D gene: TRBD1; V gene: TRBV19; clone size: many; CDR3 DNA: TGTGCCAGTAGTTCCGGGACAGCCGGTAGGGAGCAGTACTTC; CDR3 protein: CASSSGTAGREQYF